The 21 T cell receptor beta chains listed next were all sequenced from one sample in a study of T cell changes during pregnancy in multiple sclerosis. Clones were sequenced by immunoSEQ multiplex PCR, and TCRdb holds only the in-frame ones, with some missing. The repertoire holds tens of thousands of clones, with 90% to 95% as singletons. Specimen: peripheral blood, collected after pregnancy. Receptors were obtained from a female donor in good health, enrolled as a control in a pregnancy study.

The chain employs TRBV4-3 and TRBJ2-3; D perhaps matches TRBD1 (6 bases). Trimming took 6 bases from V and 6 from J, leaving 13 bases between them. The germline CDR1 and CDR2 sequences are LGHNA and YSLEER. The CDR3 length is 13 residues. The DNA for the CDR3 is TGCGCCAGCAGGTCGATGGGGGCGGATACGCAGTATTTT. This gives the protein CASRSMGADTQYF.

This chain joins TRBV9 and TRBJ1-1; D may be TRBD1 (5 bases). Germline CDR1 reads SGDLS; CDR2 reads YYNGEE. The CDR3 extends over 13 amino acids. The V and J ends lost 4 bases and 0 bases respectively, with 7 bases between them. CDR3 sequence: CASSRGVNTEAFF. In DNA, the CDR3 is TGTGCCAGCAGCCGGGGGGTGAACACTGAAGCTTTCTTT.

The chain links TRBV25-1 to TRBJ1-2; D gene unclear. Germline V gene sequence: CDR1 MGHDK, CDR2 SYGVNS. The CDR3 loop spans 13 amino acids. Trimming took 1 base from V and 4 from J, leaving 7 bases between them. CDR3 sequence: CASSESGFYGYTF. Written as DNA, the CDR3 is TGTGCCAGCAGTGAATCGGGGTTCTATGGCTACACCTTC.

This chain joins TRBV11-2 and TRBJ2-1; weak D call: TRBD2 (7 bases). The germline V and J ends were trimmed by 0 bases and 8 bases, with 14 bases remaining between them. Germline CDR1 and CDR2: SGHAT and FQNNGV. The length of the CDR3 is 15 residues. CDR3 coding DNA: TGTGCCAGCAGCTTAGATCACGGGGGGCGGGATGAGCAGTTCTTC. Translating it yields CASSLDHGGRDEQFF.

The V call is TRBV5-1, the J call TRBJ2-5, with 8 bases that match TRBD2. Germline loops: CDR1 SGHRS, CDR2 YFSETQ. The CDR3 is 15 amino acids. Losses at the gene ends were 6 bases for V and 5 bases for J; bases not matched to a gene: 12. The CDR3 region is CASTPAGTSHETQYF. The CDR3 DNA reads as TGCGCCAGCACCCCCGCCGGGACTAGTCACGAGACCCAGTACTTC.

The CDR3 coding sequence is TGTGCCTGGAGTGTCTACGGGACTAATGAAAAACTGTTTTTT. Translation: CAWSVYGTNEKLFF. The chain uses TRBV30 and TRBJ1-4; D unresolved. V was cut by 0 bases and J by 2 bases, with 7 bases left in between. The length of the CDR3 is 14 residues. Germline loops: CDR1 GTSNPN, CDR2 SVGIG (reference sequence).

The chain has TRBV28 and TRBJ1-2; TRBD1 aligns across 9 bases. This CDR3 region has 15 residues. The J segment lost 8 bases and the V segment lost 5 bases, leaving 12 bases of the junction unmatched. The germline CDR1 and CDR2 sequences are MDHEN and SYDVKM. The CDR3, as DNA: TGTGCCAGCAGTCCACCAGCACACAGGGGGCGCGGCTACACCTTC. Translated, it gives CASSPPAHRGRGYTF.

V is TRBV14 and J is TRBJ1-1; D is undetermined. Trimming shortened V by 4 bases and J by 1 base, and 7 bases separated the two germline ends. The germline CDR1 and CDR2 sequences are SGHDN and FVKESK. The CDR3 has 13 amino acids. The CDR3 coding sequence is TGTGCCAGCAGCCGAGGGAGGAACACTGAAGCTTTCTTT. Translated: CASSRGRNTEAFF.

CDR3 amino acids: CASSLGRANTDTQYF. CDR3 nucleotides: TGTGCCAGCAGCTTAGGCAGGGCCAACACAGATACGCAGTATTTT. This sequence joins TRBV7-9 and TRBJ2-3, with D perhaps matching TRBD1 (5 bases). The CDR3 covers 15 residues. Trimming stripped 1 base from V and 2 bases from J, with 10 bases between. From germline, CDR1 is SEHNR and CDR2 FQNEAQ (reference sequence).

The chain joins TRBV7-2 to TRBJ1-5; D is perhaps TRBD1 (5 bases). This CDR3 is built from 14 residues. Between the trimmed V and J ends, which lost 1 base and 7 bases, there was a span of 11 bases. Germline V gives CDR1 SGHTA, CDR2 FQGNSA. CDR3 sequence reads: CASSLDGKGQPQHF. CDR3 DNA: TGTGCCAGCAGCTTAGATGGGAAGGGGCAGCCCCAGCATTTT.

J is TRBJ1-2 and V is TRBV6-5, with 8 bases that match TRBD1. This CDR3 contains 15 residues. V dropped 5 bases and J dropped 6; count of bases not matched to a gene: 11. CDR1 and CDR2 from the germline V gene are MNHEY and SVGAGI. The CDR3 coding sequence is TGTGCCAGCAGTCTGGGACAGGCGGCCGGGGATGGCTACACCTTC. As protein: CASSLGQAAGDGYTF.

This chain uses TRBV7-8 with TRBJ2-1, with 8 bases matching TRBD1. The CDR3 extends over 15 amino acids. J gave up 7 bases and V 2 bases, and 7 bases lay outside the gene matches. Germline-derived CDR1 and CDR2 are SGHVS and FQNEAQ. The chain's CDR3 is CASSLPQGAENEQFF. The DNA for the CDR3 is TGTGCCAGCAGCTTACCCCAGGGGGCGGAAAATGAGCAGTTCTTC.

The chain links TRBV29-1 to TRBJ2-1; D possibly corresponds to TRBD1 (6 bases). The CDR3 has 11 amino acids. Trimming left V 8 bases short and J 7 bases short, with 12 bases between. CDR1 is SQVTM and CDR2 is ANQGSEA in the germline V gene. The CDR3 loop reads CSLMGANEQFF. As DNA, the CDR3 is TGCAGCCTCATGGGGGCAAATGAGCAGTTCTTC.

The V gene is TRBV7-8, the J gene TRBJ2-7; 10 bases match TRBD2. There are 16 residues in the CDR3. CDR1 and CDR2 from the germline V gene are SGHVS and FQNEAQ. The J segment lost 2 bases and the V segment lost 2 bases, leaving 6 bases of the junction unmatched. The CDR3 here is CASSLRVSGGTYEQYF. The CDR3 region has the DNA TGTGCCAGCAGCTTAAGGGTTAGCGGGGGGACCTACGAGCAGTACTTC. The entire variable domain, with the rest obtained from reference TRBV7-8 and TRBJ2-7, is as follows: GAGVSQSPRYKVAKRGQDVALRCDPISGHVSLFWYQQALGQGPEFLTYFQNEAQLDKSGLPSDRFFAERPEGSVSTLKIQRTQQEDSAVYLCASSLRVSGGTYEQYFGPGTRLTVT.

This chain joins TRBV5-4 and TRBJ2-5; D gene uncertain. This CDR3 comprises 14 residues. Germline loops: CDR1 SGHNT, CDR2 YYREEE (reference sequence). Trimming cost V 0 bases and J 1 base, with 7 bases left between them. The CDR3 coding sequence is TGTGCCAGCAGCTTGGCCGCGTTCCAAGAGACCCAGTACTTC. This encodes CASSLAAFQETQYF.

This clone was observed a few times. J is TRBJ2-3 and V is TRBV10-3; D is possibly TRBD1 (5 bases). V was cut by 2 bases and J by 1 base, with 13 bases left in between. This CDR3 comprises 16 residues. Looked up from germline, CDR1 is ENHRY and CDR2 is SYGVKD. The CDR3 here is CAISENRNSGTDTQYF. The DNA of the CDR3 is TGTGCCATCAGTGAGAACAGGAACTCAGGCACAGATACGCAGTATTTT.

This chain uses TRBV6-1 with TRBJ2-3; D is perhaps TRBD2 (5 bases). The CDR3 is 13 amino acids. Germline values: CDR1 MNHNS, CDR2 SASEGT. Between the trimmed V and J ends, which lost 4 bases and 10 bases, there was a span of 15 bases. This CDR3 is CASSALVGVAQYF. CDR3 nucleotides: TGTGCCAGCAGTGCCCTCGTCGGGGTAGCGCAGTATTTT.

This clone has just one count. The rearrangement links TRBV7-9 to TRBJ2-2, with TRBD2 matching 9 bases. Germline lookup yields CDR1 SEHNR and CDR2 FQNEAQ (reference sequence). J lost 1 base, V lost 5 bases, and 2 bases had no gene match. This CDR3 comprises 15 residues. The CDR3: CASSPLAGNTGELFF. In DNA, the CDR3 is TGTGCCAGCAGCCCACTAGCGGGGAACACCGGGGAGCTGTTTTTT. The variable domain in full, with the rest retrieved from reference TRBV7-9 and TRBJ2-2, is DTGVSQNPRHKITKRGQNVTFRCDPISEHNRLYWYRQTLGQGPEFLTYFQNEAQLEKSRLLSDRFSAERPKGSFSTLEIQRTEQGDSAMYLCASSPLAGNTGELFFGEGSRLTVL.

The chain uses TRBV4-3 and TRBJ1-3, with unresolved D. Germline assignment: CDR1 LGHNA and CDR2 YSLEER. The CDR3 has 16 residues. With 4 bases removed from V and 0 bases from J, the gap between germline ends came to 13 bases. The CDR3 protein is CASSRHPGISGNTIYF. The CDR3, as DNA: TGCGCCAGCAGCCGACACCCGGGGATCTCTGGAAACACCATATATTTT.

The chain uses TRBV7-9 and TRBJ2-5; no reliable D call. The CDR3 is 11 residues long. Germline loops: CDR1 SEHNR, CDR2 FQNEAQ (reference sequence). The V gene lost 3 bases and the J gene lost 4 bases, with 3 bases spanning the gap. This CDR3 is CASSFRETQYF. The CDR3 DNA reads TGTGCCAGCAGCTTTCGAGAGACCCAGTACTTC.

This clone was seen a few times. The chain uses TRBV6-1 and TRBJ2-3; D might be TRBD1 (6 bases). Trimming shortened V by 0 bases and J by 10 bases, and 11 bases separated the two germline ends. Germline V CDR1 and CDR2: MNHNS, SASEGT. This CDR3 spans 13 amino acids. The CDR3 is CASSEAWGLAQYF. CDR3 coding DNA: TGTGCCAGCAGTGAAGCGTGGGGGCTAGCGCAGTATTTT.